The source of this TCR beta chain is a study of CD8 T cells in ankylosing spondylitis. General observations from the study: Past studies reported some motif variants in reactive arthritis synovial fluid and blood. Disease-linked clones displayed a CD8+ phenotype and appeared relatively rarely in peripheral blood.

This clonotype was observed many times. The antigen remains unidentified. 5'-RACE, quantitative and with molecular barcodes, yielded the TCR beta libraries. TCRdb reprocessed the 5' RACE reads via MiXCR and lists one record per CDR3 protein. The profile shows 200,000 to 250,000 distinct CDR3 sequences, roughly a tenth of them singletons. The V end was cut by 6 bases, the J end by 1 base, with 13 bases between. This CDR3 is 14 amino acids long. The V gene's germline CDR1 is MNHEY and CDR2 SMNVEV (reference sequence). The chain recombines TRBV27 with TRBJ2-7, with a weak D call TRBD2 (6 bases). This TCR came from a male donor with ankylosing spondylitis or in good health (not recorded which). Sequencing was carried out using blood, either unsorted or a sorted T cell fraction (not recorded which). The CDR3: CASSPGLESYEQYF. The CDR3 DNA reads as TGTGCCAGCAGCCCGGGACTGGAGTCCTACGAGCAGTACTTC.